In its sample, the clone carrying this T cell receptor beta chain was seen once. The data are from a study of blood T cells in healthy people across ages. There are 13 residues in the CDR3. The V end was cut by 0 bases, the J end by 4 bases, with 7 bases between. Germline CDR1 and CDR2: LGHNA and YNFKEQ. Total RNA amounts of at least 5 micrograms were extracted per sample. Sample-barcoded 5' priming and a J-beta primer mix drove a second PCR of roughly 6 to 12 cycles. TCRdb recomputed calls from the 5' RACE reads with MiXCR, one row per CDR3 protein. The table shows some 1.7 million distinct CDR3 sequences, with 25% to 30% occurring only once.

Input material: blood. The rearrangement links TRBV4-2 to TRBJ2-7, with D unresolved. This clonotype originated in a woman aged 25 to 45 in good health. The CDR3 bases are TGTGCCAGCAGCCAAGACGGGCGATACGAGCAGTACTTC. Translated, it gives CASSQDGRYEQYF.